Listed below are T cell receptor beta chains from one sample, sequenced in a study of neoadjuvant nivolumab and ipilimumab in lung cancer. The assay was immunoSEQ multiplex PCR, and TCRdb's table has in-frame clones only and misses some. This table holds about 18,000 clones, around three quarters found once. Sequenced material: tumor tissue, taken after neoadjuvant nivolumab, alone or with ipilimumab, at or shortly before surgery. The receptors were sampled from an adult with non-small cell lung cancer. Both conserved end residues are part of each CDR3. Fields, in order: D gene, clone size, J gene, V gene, CDR3 DNA, CDR3 protein. D genes are given only for firm matches. Clone size is given for some rows only: seen once, a few or many times, or a class if the clone is expanded.

d_call: TRBD2; clone_size: NA; j_call: TRBJ2-7; v_call: TRBV6-4; cdr3_nt: TGTGCCAGCAACCTGGGACTAGCGGAACCCTACGAGCAGTACTTC; cdr3_aa: CASNLGLAEPYEQYF
d_call: TRBD1; clone_size: NA; j_call: TRBJ1-2; v_call: TRBV7-8; cdr3_nt: TGTGCCAGCAGCCCCCGACAGGGGAACTATGGCTACACCTTC; cdr3_aa: CASSPRQGNYGYTF
d_call: TRBD2; clone_size: NA; j_call: TRBJ2-5; v_call: TRBV4-2; cdr3_nt: TGTGCCAGCAGCCAAGAAGTTGCCATTGGGGGACTAGCGGGAGGGCAAGAGACCCAGTACTTC; cdr3_aa: CASSQEVAIGGLAGGQETQYF
d_call: NA; clone_size: NA; j_call: TRBJ2-1; v_call: TRBV4-1; cdr3_nt: TGCGCCAGCAGCCATAAGCGGGTAGTCTACAATGAGCAGTTCTTC; cdr3_aa: CASSHKRVVYNEQFF
d_call: TRBD1; clone_size: once; j_call: TRBJ1-5; v_call: TRBV7-3; cdr3_nt: TGTGCCAGCAGCTCTACAGGGGTTAGCAATCAGCCCCAGCATTTT; cdr3_aa: CASSSTGVSNQPQHF
d_call: NA; clone_size: NA; j_call: TRBJ1-5; v_call: TRBV6-6; cdr3_nt: TGTGCCAGCAGCCGGACCACGAATCAGCCCCAGCATTTT; cdr3_aa: CASSRTTNQPQHF
d_call: TRBD2; clone_size: once; j_call: TRBJ2-7; v_call: TRBV19; cdr3_nt: TGTGCCAGTAGTGTTCTAGCGGGAAGGGAGTACGAGCAGTACTTC; cdr3_aa: CASSVLAGREYEQYF
d_call: NA; clone_size: once; j_call: TRBJ1-3; v_call: TRBV6-5; cdr3_nt: TGTGCCAGCAGCCGGGGAAGCTCTGGAAACACCATATATTTT; cdr3_aa: CASSRGSSGNTIYF
d_call: NA; clone_size: NA; j_call: TRBJ1-1; v_call: TRBV27; cdr3_nt: TGTGCCAGCAGGGGAGACCGGGTCCCGAACACTGAAGCTTTCTTT; cdr3_aa: CASRGDRVPNTEAFF
d_call: TRBD2; clone_size: NA; j_call: TRBJ2-3; v_call: TRBV28; cdr3_nt: TGTGCCAGCAGCCCGAGCGGGAGGTCGGGTAGGGATACGCAGTATTTT; cdr3_aa: CASSPSGRSGRDTQYF
d_call: NA; clone_size: NA; j_call: TRBJ1-1; v_call: TRBV27; cdr3_nt: TGTGCCAGCAGTTTATCCAGGGTAGCCACTGAAGCTTTCTTT; cdr3_aa: CASSLSRVATEAFF
d_call: NA; clone_size: NA; j_call: TRBJ2-7; v_call: TRBV11-1; cdr3_nt: TGTGCCAGCAGCTTCCACCGGGACACTGAACGTCGCGACGAGCAGTACTTC; cdr3_aa: CASSFHRDTERRDEQYF
d_call: TRBD1; clone_size: once; j_call: TRBJ2-7; v_call: TRBV4-2; cdr3_nt: TGTGCCAGCAGCCAGGGACAGGGCTCCGAGCAGTACTTC; cdr3_aa: CASSQGQGSEQYF
d_call: NA; clone_size: NA; j_call: TRBJ2-7; v_call: TRBV9; cdr3_nt: TGTGCCAGCAGCGTAGGGTGGGGGCGCGAGCAGTACTTC; cdr3_aa: CASSVGWGREQYF
d_call: NA; clone_size: NA; j_call: TRBJ2-3; v_call: TRBV4-1; cdr3_nt: TGCGCCAGCAGCCAAAGTTGGCTAGCGAACACCGATACGCAGTATTTT; cdr3_aa: CASSQSWLANTDTQYF
d_call: TRBD2; clone_size: NA; j_call: TRBJ2-3; v_call: TRBV7-9; cdr3_nt: TGTGCCAGCAGCTCAGCAGGGCTAGCGGTCACAGATACGCAGTATTTT; cdr3_aa: CASSSAGLAVTDTQYF
d_call: TRBD2; clone_size: NA; j_call: TRBJ2-1; v_call: TRBV7-9; cdr3_nt: TGTGCCAGCAGCTTCCAAGCGGGAGTGGTGCAGTTCTTC; cdr3_aa: CASSFQAGVVQFF
d_call: NA; clone_size: NA; j_call: TRBJ1-2; v_call: TRBV27; cdr3_nt: TGTGCCAGCAGTTTACAAGGGTCCGTTAGTGGCTACACCTTC; cdr3_aa: CASSLQGSVSGYTF
d_call: NA; clone_size: NA; j_call: TRBJ1-1; v_call: TRBV5-1; cdr3_nt: TGCGCCAGCAGCTCACCTGGCGGGGGGAACACTGAAGCTTTCTTT; cdr3_aa: CASSSPGGGNTEAFF
d_call: NA; clone_size: NA; j_call: TRBJ1-1; v_call: TRBV6-4; cdr3_nt: TGTGCCAGCAGTCTGACAGGAACCACTGAAGCTTTCTTT; cdr3_aa: CASSLTGTTEAFF
d_call: TRBD1; clone_size: NA; j_call: TRBJ1-2; v_call: TRBV2; cdr3_nt: TGTGCCAGCACCCGAGGGACAGGGACCTATGGCTACACCTTC; cdr3_aa: CASTRGTGTYGYTF
d_call: TRBD2; clone_size: once; j_call: TRBJ2-7; v_call: TRBV29-1; cdr3_nt: TGCAGCTCCGGGCAGCGGGAGATTCGGGAGCAGTACTTC; cdr3_aa: CSSGQREIREQYF
d_call: TRBD1; clone_size: NA; j_call: TRBJ2-6; v_call: TRBV30; cdr3_nt: TGTGCCTGGAGGGTTCAGGGGGCTGGGGCCAACGTCCTGACTTTC; cdr3_aa: CAWRVQGAGANVLTF
d_call: NA; clone_size: NA; j_call: TRBJ1-1; v_call: TRBV18; cdr3_nt: TGTGCCAGCTCACCCATGACAGCAAACACCGAAGCTTTCTTT; cdr3_aa: CASSPMTANTEAFF
d_call: TRBD1; clone_size: NA; j_call: TRBJ2-3; v_call: TRBV7-9; cdr3_nt: TGTGCCAGCAGCCCACGGTCCGGACAGGACACAGATACGCAGTATTTT; cdr3_aa: CASSPRSGQDTDTQYF